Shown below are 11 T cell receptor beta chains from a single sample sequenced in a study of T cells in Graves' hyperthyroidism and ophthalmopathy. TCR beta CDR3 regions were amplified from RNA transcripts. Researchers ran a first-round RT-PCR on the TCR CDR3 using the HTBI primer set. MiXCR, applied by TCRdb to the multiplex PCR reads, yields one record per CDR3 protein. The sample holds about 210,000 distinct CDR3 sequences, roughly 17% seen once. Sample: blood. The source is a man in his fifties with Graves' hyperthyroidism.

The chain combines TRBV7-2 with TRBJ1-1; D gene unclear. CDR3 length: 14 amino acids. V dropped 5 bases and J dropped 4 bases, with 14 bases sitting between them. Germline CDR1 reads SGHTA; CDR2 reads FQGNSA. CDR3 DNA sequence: TGTGCCAGCAGCGGAAGGGTCGGCGCCACTGAAGCTTTCTTT. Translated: CASSGRVGATEAFF.

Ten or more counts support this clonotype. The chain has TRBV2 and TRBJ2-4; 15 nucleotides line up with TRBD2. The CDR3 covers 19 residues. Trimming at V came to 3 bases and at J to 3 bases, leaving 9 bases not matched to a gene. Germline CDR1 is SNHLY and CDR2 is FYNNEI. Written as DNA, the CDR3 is TGTGCCAGCAGTGATAGGGGACTAGCGGGAGGAGGCGGCAAAAACATTCAGTACTTC. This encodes CASSDRGLAGGGGKNIQYF.

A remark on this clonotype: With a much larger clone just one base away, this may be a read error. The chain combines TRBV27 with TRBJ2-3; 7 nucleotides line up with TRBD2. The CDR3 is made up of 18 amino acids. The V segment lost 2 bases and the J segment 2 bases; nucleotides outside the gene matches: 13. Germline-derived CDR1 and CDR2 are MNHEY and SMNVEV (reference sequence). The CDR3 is CASSLPAPSGTYTDTQYF. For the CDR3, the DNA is TGTGCCAGCAGTTTACCTGCGCCTAGCGGAACCTACACAGATACGCAGTATTTT.

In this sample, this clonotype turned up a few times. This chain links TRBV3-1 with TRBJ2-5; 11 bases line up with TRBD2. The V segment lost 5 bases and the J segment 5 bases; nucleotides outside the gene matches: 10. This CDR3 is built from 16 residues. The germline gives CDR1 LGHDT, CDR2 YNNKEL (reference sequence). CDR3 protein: CASSESGASGRETQYF. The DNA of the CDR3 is TGTGCCAGCAGCGAAAGCGGGGCTAGCGGGAGGGAGACCCAGTACTTC.

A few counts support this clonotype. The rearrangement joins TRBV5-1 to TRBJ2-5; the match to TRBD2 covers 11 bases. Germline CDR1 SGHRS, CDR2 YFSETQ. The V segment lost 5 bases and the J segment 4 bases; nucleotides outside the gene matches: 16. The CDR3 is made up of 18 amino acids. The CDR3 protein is CASSRATSGTRSGETQYF. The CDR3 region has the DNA TGCGCCAGCAGTAGAGCGACTAGCGGGACCCGGTCGGGAGAGACCCAGTACTTC.

This chain's CDR3 is CSAHGGASGFSSYNEQFF. CDR3 DNA sequence: TGCAGTGCGCACGGCGGTGCTAGCGGGTTTAGCTCCTACAATGAGCAGTTCTTC. The chain employs TRBV20-1 and TRBJ2-1, with TRBD2 matching over 8 bases. V trimming: 6 bases; J trimming: 0 bases; junction bases outside the gene matches: 16. Per the germline V gene, CDR1 is DFQATT and CDR2 is SNEGSKA (reference sequence). CDR3 length equals 18 residues.

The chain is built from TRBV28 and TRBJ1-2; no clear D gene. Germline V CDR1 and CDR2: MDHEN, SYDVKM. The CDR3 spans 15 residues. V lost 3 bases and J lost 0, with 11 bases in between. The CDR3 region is CASSFPHSSNYGYTF. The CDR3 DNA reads TGTGCCAGCAGTTTTCCGCACAGCTCTAACTATGGCTACACCTTC.

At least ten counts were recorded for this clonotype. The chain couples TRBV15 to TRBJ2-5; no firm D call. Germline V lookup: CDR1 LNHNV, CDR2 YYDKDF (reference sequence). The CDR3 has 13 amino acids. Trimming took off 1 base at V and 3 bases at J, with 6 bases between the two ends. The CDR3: CATSRGREETQYF. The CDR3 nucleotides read TGTGCCACCAGCAGAGGACGGGAAGAGACCCAGTACTTC. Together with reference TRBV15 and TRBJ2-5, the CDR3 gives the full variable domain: DAMVIQNPRYQVTQFGKPVTLSCSQTLNHNVMYWYQQKSSQAPKLLFHYYDKDFNNEADTPDNFQSRRPNTSFCFLDIRSPGLGDTAMYLCATSRGREETQYFGPGTRLLVL.

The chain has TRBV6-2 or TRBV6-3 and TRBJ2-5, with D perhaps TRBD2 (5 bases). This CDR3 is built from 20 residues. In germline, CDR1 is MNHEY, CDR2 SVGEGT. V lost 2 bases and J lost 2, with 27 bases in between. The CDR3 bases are TGTGCCAGCAGTTACCCCGGACTTATCGGGAACACGTACAAACAAGAGACCCAGTACTTC. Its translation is CASSYPGLIGNTYKQETQYF.

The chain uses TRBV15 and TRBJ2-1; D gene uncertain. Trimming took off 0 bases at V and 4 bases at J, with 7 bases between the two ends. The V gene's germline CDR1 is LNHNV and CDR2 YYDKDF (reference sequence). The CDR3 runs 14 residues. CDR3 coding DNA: TGTGCCACCAGCAGAGACCACAGTTACAATGAGCAGTTCTTC. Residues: CATSRDHSYNEQFF.

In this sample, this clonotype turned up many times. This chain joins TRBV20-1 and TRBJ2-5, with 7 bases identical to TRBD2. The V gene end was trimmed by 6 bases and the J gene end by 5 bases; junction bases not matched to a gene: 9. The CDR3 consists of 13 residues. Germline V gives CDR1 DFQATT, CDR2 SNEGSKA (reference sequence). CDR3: CSASWEGRETQYF. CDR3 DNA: TGCAGTGCCTCCTGGGAGGGCCGGGAGACCCAGTACTTC.